This TCR beta chain was recovered during a study of blood T cell repertoires in COVID-19. Study overall: The samples span acute and convalescent COVID-19 from the United States, Italy and Spain. T cells, B-cell-depleted T cells, or PBMCs provided the cDNA or gDNA that served as material.

Authors' data handling: Reference gene primer amplification gave nucleated cell count estimates. Here immunoSEQ multiplex PCR was the method, and the copy in TCRdb shows in-frame clones only, minus some. Clone size and V and J calls were adopted from that table, with D and trimming inferred from the DNA. The profile shows approximately 79,000 clones, 65% to 90% of them singletons. This CDR3 is built from 13 residues. V lost 5 bases to trimming and J lost 2 bases; unmatched junction nucleotides: 3. Germline CDR1 LNHDA, CDR2 SQIVND (reference sequence). The receptor's source is a woman between 45 and 65 years old with acute or convalescent COVID-19. Sequencing was done on a sample of peripheral blood. The V call is TRBV19, the J call TRBJ2-7; 7 nucleotides line up with TRBD1. The CDR3 coding sequence is TGTGCCAGTAGTCCACAGGGGACCTACGAGCAGTACTTC. Its translation is CASSPQGTYEQYF. Variable domain in full (rest from reference TRBV19 and TRBJ2-7): DGGITQSPKYLFRKEGQNVTLSCEQNLNHDAMYWYRQDPGQGLRLIYYSQIVNDFQKGDIAEGYSVSREKKESFPLTVTSAQKNPTAFYLCASSPQGTYEQYFGPGTRLTVT.